The rows below give T cell receptor beta chains drawn from one sample of a study of blood T cell repertoires in COVID-19. Assay: immunoSEQ multiplex PCR; the TCRdb copy retains only in-frame clones and omits some. The sample contains around 200,000 clones, roughly 86% of which appear only once. Sequenced input: peripheral blood. The source of these receptors is a man in his late teens or twenties with active or convalescent COVID-19. Each CDR3 is given without its conserved first and last residue. The D gene is left open where the match is weak. Only part of the rows carry a size: once, few, many, or a class if the clone is expanded.

J | V | size | D | CDR3
TRBJ1-1 | TRBV30 | - | - | AWTGLTEAF
TRBJ2-1 | TRBV7-3 | - | TRBD2 | ASSLDRGVLYNEQF
TRBJ2-5 | TRBV5-1 | - | TRBD1 | ASSFYRGRRETQY
TRBJ2-4 | TRBV5-5 | - | TRBD2 | ASSLELAGVKNIQY
TRBJ2-5 | TRBV28 | - | - | ASSLGRQETQY
TRBJ2-7 | TRBV12-3/TRBV12-4 | once | - | ASSRSVSYEQY
TRBJ2-3 | TRBV2 | few | - | ASSELGSSVDTQY
TRBJ1-1 | TRBV7-8 | - | - | ASSFGQGMNTEAF
TRBJ1-2 | TRBV2 | - | TRBD1 | ATRDSYGYT
TRBJ1-5 | TRBV7-3 | - | - | ASSLWCIHSNQPQH
TRBJ1-2 | TRBV19 | - | TRBD1 | ASSISGQPFLGYT
TRBJ1-1 | TRBV7-3 | once | - | ASSPGGNTEAF
TRBJ1-2 | TRBV28 | once | - | ATTLGHRPYGYT
TRBJ1-5 | TRBV5-1 | - | TRBD1 | ASSSRQGLSNQPQH
TRBJ2-5 | TRBV2 | - | TRBD2 | ASSRDLGLAGQQETQY
TRBJ1-2 | TRBV25-1 | once | - | ASSDSGRRHGYT
TRBJ1-6 | TRBV21-1 | - | - | ASSNPSHRRDLSDSPLH
TRBJ2-5 | TRBV6-1 | - | TRBD1 | ASSGREWDRGVHLETQY
TRBJ1-6 | TRBV6-1 | few | TRBD1 | ASSGTDRVGHSPLH
TRBJ2-7 | TRBV7-2 | - | TRBD1 | ASTFTGTGPAEQY
TRBJ2-7 | TRBV2 | few | TRBD1 | ASRETGEGSLY
TRBJ2-7 | TRBV5-6 | - | TRBD2 | ASSLWGLAGLEQY
TRBJ2-3 | TRBV4-3 | - | TRBD2 | ASSETSGSNTDTQY
TRBJ1-1 | TRBV30 | - | TRBD1 | AWSDRGPEAF
TRBJ2-3 | TRBV6-5 | - | - | ASRTYSSTDTQY
TRBJ1-1 | TRBV19 | once | TRBD1 | ASSPSRTGSRAEAF
TRBJ2-7 | TRBV30 | - | - | AWSAVSYEQY
TRBJ1-1 | TRBV5-4 | few | TRBD1 | ASSYGQGMNTEAF
TRBJ1-2 | TRBV5-1 | few | - | ASSTSDSPYGYT
TRBJ1-2 | TRBV10-3 | - | - | AISEQQGSGYT
TRBJ1-5 | TRBV5-6 | few | - | ASSAGLGPQH
TRBJ2-7 | TRBV19 | - | TRBD1 | ASSIRGQETYEQY
TRBJ2-3 | TRBV6-2/TRBV6-3 | - | TRBD2 | ASSSLAGYTQY
TRBJ1-3 | TRBV30 | - | - | AWSGMAFRNTIY
TRBJ1-1 | TRBV19 | once | - | ASSYQGGTEAF
TRBJ2-1 | TRBV19 | - | TRBD2 | ASSITSSGGSTEQF
TRBJ1-1 | TRBV28 | - | - | ASSRIITVAEAF
TRBJ2-2 | TRBV7-9 | once | - | ASSRGKGVTGELF
TRBJ2-1 | TRBV3-1/TRBV3-2 | few | - | ASSPDTRGTEQF
TRBJ2-7 | TRBV3-1/TRBV3-2 | - | TRBD2 | ASSPIVGRGEQY
TRBJ2-1 | TRBV27 | - | - | ASISGDPSYNEQF
TRBJ1-2 | TRBV27 | - | TRBD1 | ASSFFGQVESNYGYT
TRBJ1-3 | TRBV4-3 | - | TRBD1 | ASSQTGNSGNTIY
TRBJ2-7 | TRBV7-8 | - | TRBD2 | ASSLGTSGGTIGY
TRBJ1-2 | TRBV28 | - | - | AVELRGSYGYT
TRBJ2-3 | TRBV10-3 | - | TRBD1 | AISEDRGQGTQY
TRBJ1-2 | TRBV12-3/TRBV12-4 | - | - | ASSRTQSGGYT
TRBJ2-2 | TRBV10-3 | - | - | AIRRVAAGELF
TRBJ1-5 | TRBV11-2 | - | - | ASSEHGTPPWPQH
TRBJ1-1 | TRBV30 | - | TRBD1 | AWSPGGFTEAF
TRBJ2-5 | TRBV3-1/TRBV3-2 | once | TRBD2 | ASSQTTSGETQY
TRBJ2-1 | TRBV4-1 | - | TRBD2 | ASSPRGLANIYNEQF
TRBJ2-2 | TRBV5-1 | - | TRBD1 | ASSFRTGGVSTGELF
TRBJ1-5 | TRBV5-6 | - | - | ASRWQDSNQPQH
TRBJ2-3 | TRBV9 | - | - | ASSAHSVGALADTQY